Sequencing of this T cell receptor beta chain was carried out in a study of T cell repertoires in cytomegalovirus infection. Study details: It was recently identified HLA-C-restricted and well-studied HLA-B-restricted CMV epitopes that the study used. Based on public TCR beta signatures, there were indications of CMV infection and of a matching HLA type.

The CDR3 contains 13 residues. Trimming stripped 8 bases from V and 4 bases from J, with 15 bases between. Per the germline V gene, CDR1 is SGHVT and CDR2 is SQSDAQ. One entry per CDR3 protein results from TCRdb running MiXCR on the reads. The sample lists a few hundred thousand distinct CDR3 sequences, about 40% seen once, with 48% in the top ten. Points from the study as a whole: CMV-specific TCR beta clonotypes restricted by HLA-C dominated the ex vivo response. Cumulative frequency of public TCR beta families picked out carriers of CMV plus the relevant HLA.

As for this clonotype: Its matching antigen is unknown.

The receptor was isolated from a human donor in good health (CMV status not recorded). Some clones in this sample may be carry-over from other donors' samples. Source: cultured PBMCs, taken from culture after CMV antigen stimulation. V usage is TRBV7-4 and J usage is TRBJ2-7; a possible D gene is TRBD2 (6 bases). CDR3 sequence (DNA): TGTGCCAGCGGATCTGGCGGGGCTTACGAGCAGTACTTC. Encoded protein: CASGSGGAYEQYF.